Below, 21 T cell receptor beta chains from the same sample are listed, as sequenced in a study of blood T cells in healthy people across ages. Primers used in a second PCR of roughly 7 to 11 cycles were a sample-barcoded 5' primer and a J-beta primer mix. TCRdb independently ran MiXCR on the 5' RACE reads; one entry per CDR3 protein. Of approximately 490,000 distinct CDR3 sequences listed, about 25% are singletons. These same records also appear under a second study, on T cells of mothers and their children.

The sample comprised blood. The receptors derive from a boy aged 5-17 years in good health.

In this sample, this clonotype turned up a few times. The chain links TRBV7-9 to TRBJ1-4; maybe TRBD1 (5 bases). Germline CDR1 reads SEHNR; CDR2 reads FQNEAQ (reference sequence). The CDR3 totals 13 residues. Deletions cut 5 bases from V and 6 bases from J, with 10 bases between. The CDR3 nucleotides are TGTGCCAGCAGCCTCCAAGGGGATGAAAAACTGTTTTTT. This encodes CASSLQGDEKLFF.

This chain connects TRBV6-5 to TRBJ1-4; TRBD1 might be the D (5 bases). Looked up from germline, CDR1 is MNHEY and CDR2 is SVGAGI. CDR3 length equals 14 residues. V lost 5 bases and J 8 bases, leaving 15 bases between the germline ends. This CDR3 reads CASSPGVWGEKLFF. CDR3 bases: TGTGCCAGCAGTCCGGGGGTATGGGGGGAAAAACTGTTTTTT.

This clonotype has just a few counts. V usage is TRBV7-2 and J usage is TRBJ2-5; 7 nucleotides line up with TRBD2. TRBJ2-7 matches the DNA end more closely, so the J call is doubtful. The CDR3 loop spans 15 amino acids. Germline V gene lookup returns CDR1 SGHTA and CDR2 FQGNSA. CDR3 DNA: TGTGCCAGCAGCTACGGCCTCCGACTAGCTTCCGAGCAGTACTTC. It translates to CASSYGLRLASEQYF.

The table lists this clonotype with a few counts. The CDR3 here is CASSLLVGSDIQYF. In DNA form, the CDR3 reads TGTGCCAGCAGCTTACTAGTGGGGTCGGACATTCAGTACTTC. The rearrangement links TRBV7-9 to TRBJ2-4, with unresolved D. The germline V gene has CDR1 SEHNR and CDR2 FQNEAQ (reference sequence). The CDR3 length is 14 residues. V was cut by 2 bases and J by 8 bases, with 13 bases left in between.

The J gene is TRBJ1-5, the V gene TRBV25-1; D not resolved. Germline V gene sequence: CDR1 MGHDK, CDR2 SYGVNS. The ends were cut back, 1 base at V and 4 bases at J, with 5 bases in the middle. The CDR3 sequence is 13 residues long. Here the CDR3 reads CASSEWGNQPQHF. The CDR3 DNA follows: TGTGCCAGCAGTGAATGGGGAAATCAGCCCCAGCATTTT.

The rearrangement links TRBV4-1 to TRBJ1-2; D possibly corresponds to TRBD1 (5 bases). The CDR3 runs to 15 residues. V was trimmed by 4 bases and J by 2 bases, leaving 14 bases between them. Germline CDR1 and CDR2: MGHRA and YSYEKL. The CDR3 region is CASSPSTTVNYGYTF. The CDR3, as DNA: TGCGCCAGCAGCCCCTCCACGACAGTGAACTATGGCTACACCTTC.

The chain uses TRBV6-4 and TRBJ2-5, with D possibly being TRBD1 or TRBD2 (5 bases each). The closer fit of TRBJ2-1 to the DNA end suggests the J call may be wrong. The CDR3 extends over 13 amino acids. Per germline, CDR1 MRHNA and CDR2 SNTAGT. CDR3 DNA: TGTGCCAGCAGCGGGGCTAGCATGGATGAGCAGTTCTTC. It yields the protein CASSGASMDEQFF.

V usage is TRBV28 and J usage is TRBJ2-5, with 7 bases lining up with TRBD1. With 6 bases clipped from V and 3 bases from J, the junction kept 13 bases outside the gene matches. The germline V gene encodes CDR1 MDHEN and CDR2 SYDVKM. The CDR3 has 16 amino acids. In DNA, the CDR3 is TGTGCCAGCAGACCGCCAGGGGGTGGGATCAAAGAGACCCAGTACTTC. Translated: CASRPPGGGIKETQYF. The full variable domain, in which reference TRBV28 and TRBJ2-5 provide the parts outside the CDR3, is DVKVTQSSRYLVKRTGEKVFLECVQDMDHENMFWYRQDPGLGLRLIYFSYDVKMKEKGDIPEGYSVSREKKERFSLILESASTNQTSMYLCASRPPGGGIKETQYFGPGTRLLVL.

In the case of this clonotype: The germline gene is not matched at one end of the junction; a read error may be the cause. V is TRBV7-9 and J is TRBJ2-7; D unclear. The CDR3 is 13 amino acids. Germline lookup yields CDR1 SEHNR and CDR2 FQNEAQ (reference sequence). CDR3 DNA: TGTGCTAGCAGCTTAAGTCGTTTGGACGAGCAGTACTTC. It codes for CASSLSRLDEQYF. The whole variable domain, filled in from reference TRBV7-9 and TRBJ2-7, reads DTGVSQNPRHKITKRGQNVTFRCDPISEHNRLYWYRQTLGQGPEFLTYFQNEAQLEKSRLLSDRFSAERPKGSFSTLEIQRTEQGDSAMYLCASSLSRLDEQYFGPGTRLTVT.

This clonotype was picked up a small number of times. V is TRBV9 and J is TRBJ2-5; tentatively, D is TRBD2 (6 bases). The end of the DNA aligns better with TRBJ2-1, so the J call may be wrong. This CDR3 is 16 amino acids long. The germline V gene encodes CDR1 SGDLS and CDR2 YYNGEE. The CDR3 sequence: CASSVDPSLWGDGQFF. As DNA, the CDR3 is TGTGCCAGCAGCGTAGATCCGAGTCTATGGGGGGATGGGCAGTTCTTC.

In its sample, this clonotype was seen a few times. The V gene is TRBV20-1, the J gene TRBJ2-1; no clear D. V lost 3 bases, J lost 10 bases, and 4 bases lay in between. Germline values: CDR1 DFQATT, CDR2 SNEGSKA (reference sequence). The CDR3 runs 9 residues. CDR3 loop: CSARWEQFF. As DNA, the CDR3 is TGCAGTGCTAGGTGGGAGCAGTTCTTC.

The chain couples TRBV12-3 or TRBV12-4 to TRBJ1-4; the D gene is possibly TRBD1 (5 bases). Trimming shortened V by 4 bases and J by 16 bases, and 16 bases separated the two germline ends. The CDR3 totals 12 residues. DNA for the CDR3: TGTGCCAGCAGTTCCAACCGACAGAGGCGGTTTTTT. This codes for CASSSNRQRRFF.

This chain connects TRBV5-6 to TRBJ1-1; no firm D call. Germline CDR1 and CDR2: SGHDT and YYEEEE. This CDR3 comprises 13 residues. V was trimmed by 2 bases and J by 3 bases, leaving 8 bases between them. The CDR3 region has the DNA TGTGCCAGCAGCTTAGTTCTGGACACTGAAGCTTTCTTT. This gives the protein CASSLVLDTEAFF.

This clonotype has a handful of counts. The V call is TRBV7-9, the J call TRBJ1-1; D might be TRBD1 (5 bases). The CDR3 loop spans 11 amino acids. The V end lost 1 base, the J end lost 8 bases, and 5 bases lay between the germline ends. The germline V gene has CDR1 SEHNR and CDR2 FQNEAQ (reference sequence). The CDR3 protein is CASSLGQEAFF. CDR3 bases: TGTGCCAGCAGCTTAGGACAGGAAGCTTTCTTT.

As regards this clonotype: At one end, the junction sequence differs from germline, possibly due to a read error. V and J are TRBV20-1 and TRBJ2-1, with 9 nucleotides matching TRBD1. Germline-derived CDR1 and CDR2 are DFQATT and SNEGSKA (reference sequence). This CDR3 spans 11 amino acids. The CDR3 protein is CSARQRDRDLF. The CDR3, as DNA: TGCAGTGCTAGGCAACGGGACAGGGACCTCTTC.

This clonotype came up a few times. The CDR3 DNA reads TGCAGCGTCACCGGGACGGTGACCTACGAGCAGTACTTC. It yields the protein CSVTGTVTYEQYF. The rearrangement uses TRBV29-1 and TRBJ2-5; D could derive from TRBD1 or TRBD2 (5 bases each). TRBJ2-7 matches the DNA end more closely, so the J call is doubtful. The CDR3 consists of 13 residues. The germline V gene has CDR1 SQVTM and CDR2 ANQGSEA.

This clonotype was found a few times. The J gene is TRBJ1-5, the V gene TRBV6-1; tentatively, D is TRBD1 (5 bases). CDR1 MNHNS and CDR2 SASEGT come from the germline V gene. The CDR3 is made up of 15 amino acids. Trimming cost V 7 bases and J 5 bases, with 18 bases left between them. The CDR3 DNA sequence: TGTGCCAGCAAAAAAAGAGGGGTGGTCGATCAGCCCCAGCATTTT. Protein product: CASKKRGVVDQPQHF.

This clonotype was recorded at least ten times. The rearrangement joins TRBV28 to TRBJ2-1; 12 positions agree with TRBD2. Per the germline V gene, CDR1 is MDHEN and CDR2 is SYDVKM. V dropped 5 bases and J dropped 2; count of bases not matched to a gene: 4. The CDR3 runs 16 residues. The CDR3 protein is CASSPRTSGTYNEQFF. The DNA of the CDR3 is TGTGCCAGCAGTCCTCGGACTAGCGGGACCTACAATGAGCAGTTCTTC.

The rearrangement links TRBV20-1 to TRBJ2-1, with 7 bases aligning to TRBD2. The closer fit of TRBJ2-7 to the DNA end suggests the J call may be wrong. Germline lookup yields CDR1 DFQATT and CDR2 SNEGSKA (reference sequence). CDR3 length: 14 residues. CDR3 bases: TGCAGTGCTAGGCCTAGCGGCCACTCCTACGAGCAGTACTTC. Amino acid sequence: CSARPSGHSYEQYF.

Concerning this clonotype: One end of the junction fails to match germline, which may point to a read error. The chain employs TRBV9 and TRBJ1-2; D perhaps matches TRBD1 (6 bases). The germline gives CDR1 SGDLS, CDR2 YYNGEE. The CDR3 consists of 14 residues. The DNA of the CDR3 is TGTGCCGGCAGCCCGGACAGAGCTAACTATGGCTACACCTTC. The encoded protein is CAGSPDRANYGYTF.

In its sample, this clonotype was seen many times. This rearrangement joins TRBV12-3 or TRBV12-4 to TRBJ2-7; D tentatively reads TRBD1 or TRBD2 (5 bases each). Between the trimmed V and J ends, which lost 4 bases and 0 bases, there was a span of 13 bases. This CDR3 region has 15 residues. The CDR3 sequence is CASSSSPRGSYEQYF. CDR3 DNA sequence: TGTGCCAGCAGTTCCTCCCCGAGGGGCTCCTACGAGCAGTACTTC.